Below, 13 T cell receptor beta chains from the same sample are listed, as sequenced in a study of shared clonotypes between healthy human individuals. Using immunoSEQ multiplex PCR, the repertoire was profiled, and TCRdb retains in-frame clones only, with some absent. The sample includes roughly 1.4 million clones, roughly 98.5% seen only once; the top ten take about 0.4%. Sequenced: naive CD4+ T cells sorted from blood. The subset here: CD45RA+ positively selected. These TCRs come from a man in his thirties or forties in good health.

The V gene is TRBV27, the J gene TRBJ1-1; no definite D call. The V end lost 5 bases, the J end lost 8 bases, and 15 bases lay between the germline ends. Germline V lookup: CDR1 MNHEY, CDR2 SMNVEV (reference sequence). This CDR3 contains 13 residues. CDR3 amino acids: CASSPLAGQEAFF. CDR3 in DNA: TGTGCCAGCAGTCCCCTCGCCGGGCAGGAAGCTTTCTTT.

The rearrangement uses TRBV29-1 and TRBJ1-1; 7 nucleotides match TRBD1. The CDR3 is 14 amino acids. CDR1 and CDR2 from the germline V gene are SQVTM and ANQGSEA. Trimming removed 6 bases from V and 5 bases from J; junction bases left unmatched: 12. CDR3 sequence (DNA): TGCAGCGTGATATTCAGGGGGAGTTGGACTGAAGCTTTCTTT. Translating it yields CSVIFRGSWTEAFF.

Here the CDR3 DNA reads TGTGCCAGCAGTTACCTCGGGACAGTAAATGAGCAGTTCTTC. It encodes CASSYLGTVNEQFF. V is TRBV25-1 and J is TRBJ2-1; 7 positions match TRBD1. The V gene end was trimmed by 5 bases and the J gene end by 7 bases; junction bases not matched to a gene: 8. The CDR3 extends over 14 amino acids. From germline, CDR1 is MGHDK and CDR2 SYGVNS.

This chain connects TRBV18 to TRBJ1-2, with a possible D match to TRBD1 (5 bases). V was clipped by 4 bases and J by 3 bases, with 18 bases between them. Germline CDR1 KGHSH, CDR2 LQKENI. There are 16 residues in the CDR3. This CDR3 is CASSHLQGKDDYGYTF. CDR3 DNA: TGTGCCAGCTCACACCTCCAGGGAAAGGACGACTATGGCTACACCTTC.

CDR3 DNA sequence: TGTGCCAGCTCACAACAGACGGGACAAGAGACCCAGTACTTC. Residues: CASSQQTGQETQYF. The rearrangement links TRBV18 to TRBJ2-5; D may be TRBD2 (5 bases). The CDR3 loop spans 14 amino acids. The V gene lost 4 bases and the J gene lost 2 bases, with 11 bases spanning the gap. Looked up from germline, CDR1 is KGHSH and CDR2 is LQKENI.

The J gene is TRBJ2-7, the V gene TRBV5-3, with TRBD2 identical over 7 bases. TRBV5-3 is an ORF for which the function is uncertain. The CDR3 covers 14 residues. Trimming removed 6 bases from V and 0 bases from J; junction bases left unmatched: 6. The CDR3, as DNA: TGTGCCAGAATCCCTAGCGGCAGCTCCTACGAGCAGTACTTC. Protein product: CARIPSGSSYEQYF.

The rearrangement links TRBV7-9 to TRBJ1-2; 10 nucleotides agree with TRBD1. The CDR3 is 14 amino acids. Germline assignment: CDR1 SEHNR and CDR2 FQNEAQ (reference sequence). Unmatched junction bases numbered 4, after V lost 5 bases and J lost 4 bases. The CDR3 DNA is TGTGCCAGCAGCATGACAGGGGGCATCTATGGCTACACCTTC. Protein product: CASSMTGGIYGYTF.

V gene TRBV18 combines with J gene TRBJ2-1; 11 bases are a match to TRBD2. J lost 16 bases, V lost 4 bases, and 15 bases had no gene match. CDR1 and CDR2 from the germline V gene are KGHSH and LQKENI. The CDR3 covers 15 residues. In DNA, the CDR3 is TGTGCCAGCTCACGAACCGGGACTAGCGGATACCCCTATTTCTTC. Amino acids: CASSRTGTSGYPYFF.

The genes are TRBV29-1 and TRBJ2-3, with unresolved D. V lost 6 bases and J 4 bases, leaving 11 bases between the germline ends. Germline loops: CDR1 SQVTM, CDR2 ANQGSEA. The CDR3 has 12 residues. CDR3 in DNA: TGCAGCGTCGCTAAAAGCGCAGATACGCAGTATTTT. Translating it yields CSVAKSADTQYF.

The chain couples TRBV2 to TRBJ2-7, with a tentative D call TRBD2 (6 bases). The length of the CDR3 is 14 residues. CDR1 is SNHLY, CDR2 FYNNEI, per germline. The V and J ends lost 4 bases and 6 bases respectively, with 16 bases between them. The CDR3 loop is CASSVTGDSGEQYF. In DNA, the CDR3 is TGTGCCAGCAGTGTCACGGGGGATAGTGGCGAGCAGTACTTC.

The table lists this clone with a count of one. This sequence joins TRBV19 and TRBJ2-5; TRBD2 aligns across 8 bases. CDR1 LNHDA and CDR2 SQIVND come from the germline V gene (reference sequence). CDR3 length equals 13 residues. J was trimmed by 2 bases and V by 7 bases; bases with no gene match: 3. The CDR3 coding sequence is TGTGCCAGTAAAGCTAGCGGGCAAGAGACCCAGTACTTC. Translated, it gives CASKASGQETQYF.

The chain uses TRBV10-2 and TRBJ2-7; D uncertain. V was pared by 5 bases and J by 3 bases, with 8 bases between. Germline V gives CDR1 WSHSY, CDR2 SAAADI. The CDR3 runs to 12 residues. The CDR3 is CASSYGSYEQYF. In DNA form, the CDR3 reads TGCGCCAGCAGTTACGGCAGCTACGAGCAGTACTTC.

The CDR3 loop is CASRSGRHADTQYF. Here the CDR3 DNA reads TGTGCCAGCCGTAGCGGGAGACACGCAGATACGCAGTATTTT. This chain connects TRBV7-2 to TRBJ2-3, with 9 positions matching TRBD2. The V and J ends lost 8 bases and 4 bases, in that order; junction bases with no gene match: 7. The CDR3 is 14 residues long. Germline CDR1 and CDR2: SGHTA and FQGNSA.